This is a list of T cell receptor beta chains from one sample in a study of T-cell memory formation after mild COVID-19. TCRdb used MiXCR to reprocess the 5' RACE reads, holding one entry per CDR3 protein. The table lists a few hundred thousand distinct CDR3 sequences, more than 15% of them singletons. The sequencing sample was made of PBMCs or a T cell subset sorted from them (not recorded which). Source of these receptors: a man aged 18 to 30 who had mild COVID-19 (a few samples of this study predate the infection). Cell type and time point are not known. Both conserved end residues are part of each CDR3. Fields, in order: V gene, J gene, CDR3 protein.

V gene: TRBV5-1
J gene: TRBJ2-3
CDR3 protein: CASSLGEATDTQYF

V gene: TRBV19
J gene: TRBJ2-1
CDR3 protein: CASSRPGLAGKEQFF

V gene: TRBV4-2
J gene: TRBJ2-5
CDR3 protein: CASSQERIQYF

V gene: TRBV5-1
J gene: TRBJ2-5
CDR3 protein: CASSFGTLQETQYF

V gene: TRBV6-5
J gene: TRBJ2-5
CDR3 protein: CASTPPDGQETQYF

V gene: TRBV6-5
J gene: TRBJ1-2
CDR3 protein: CASSNTGAYGYTF

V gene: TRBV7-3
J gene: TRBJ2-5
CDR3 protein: CASGRGNQETQYF

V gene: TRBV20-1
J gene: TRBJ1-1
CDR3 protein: CSARVGGGVSTEAFF

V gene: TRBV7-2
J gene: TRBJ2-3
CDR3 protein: CASSLWASRTDTQYF

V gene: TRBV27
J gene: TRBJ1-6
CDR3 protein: CASSPRTTTVSPLHF

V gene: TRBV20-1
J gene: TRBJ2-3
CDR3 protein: CSAAGRGLSTDTQYF

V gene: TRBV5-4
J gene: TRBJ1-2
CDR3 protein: CASSLGPGTDYGYTF

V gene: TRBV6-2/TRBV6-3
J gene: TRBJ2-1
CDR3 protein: CASSLVAGVAGENEQFF

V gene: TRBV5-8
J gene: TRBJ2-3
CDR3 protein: CASSLVMALRYTDTQYF

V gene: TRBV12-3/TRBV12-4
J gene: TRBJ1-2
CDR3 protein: CASSPQDSVYGYTF

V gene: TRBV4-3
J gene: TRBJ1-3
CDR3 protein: CASSHGRSNSGNTIYF